The T cell receptor (beta chain) described here comes from a study of shared clonotypes between healthy human individuals. Study-wide context: Sampling drew on donors who were two women and a few men aged 18 to 49. General study results and limits: Among donors, clonotype sharing was expected to be affected by sequencing depth. Genetic and exposure-history diversity was limited by the small donor number.

About this clone itself: The antigen remains undetermined.

The data were produced by immunoSEQ multiplex PCR, yet TCRdb's version contains in-frame clones alone and is incomplete. The sample holds around 440,000 clones, more than 70% seen once. Free of recent acute infections or vaccinations, the donors were healthy HIV-negative adults. CDR1 LGHNA and CDR2 YSLEER come from the germline V gene. This CDR3 has 17 residues. V lost 0 bases and J lost 1, with 13 bases in between. The source material was PBMCs. The sequence was obtained from a woman aged 40 to 50 in good health. Some clones in this sample may be carry-over from other donors' samples. The V and J genes are TRBV4-3 and TRBJ2-1; the D gene is possibly TRBD2 (5 bases). This CDR3 reads CASSQERLAASYNEQFF. CDR3 DNA: TGCGCCAGCAGCCAAGAACGGCTAGCCGCATCCTACAATGAGCAGTTCTTC.